This T cell receptor (beta chain) was found in a study of early T cells in non-severe SARS-CoV-2 infection. Overall study: The input, bulk RNA from unsorted whole blood, was sequenced, and chains were unpaired. Study results and caveats: Anti-spike CD8 responses were favored in VDJdb matching, and private and CD4 specificities were missed.

Details on this clonotype: Its antigen is unknown.

Each cDNA molecule carried a unique molecular identifier. TCRdb reprocessed the 5' RACE reads with MiXCR, giving one entry per CDR3 protein. The table shows about 38,000 distinct CDR3 sequences, with around 4.6% occurring only once. V was cut by 5 bases and J by 7 bases, with 14 bases left in between. Per the germline V gene, CDR1 is MGHRA and CDR2 is YSYEKL. This CDR3 has 13 amino acids. Specimen: whole blood. The chain employs TRBV4-1 and TRBJ1-1, with a tentative D call TRBD1 (5 bases). The receptor was derived from an adult who was a healthcare worker with PCR-confirmed SARS-CoV-2 infection or an uninfected control (not recorded which). The CDR3 reads CASSFRDGREAFF. CDR3 DNA sequence: TGCGCCAGCAGCTTCCGGGACGGACGTGAAGCTTTCTTT.